This is a list of T cell receptor beta chains from one sample in a study of cytomegalovirus exposure and HLA in healthy donors. Assay used: immunoSEQ multiplex PCR; TCRdb lists only in-frame clones, some missing. The sample has 90,000 to 95,000 clones, approximately 80% seen once. The specimen was PBMCs. These receptors were obtained from a man between 18 and 29 years old in good health and CMV-seronegative. The CDR3 runs from the conserved cysteine through the conserved F or W. The order of the fields is clone size, J gene, D gene, V gene, CDR3 length, CDR3 DNA, CDR3 protein. The D gene is left open where the match is weak. The listing skips clone size in some rows; elsewhere it reads once, few, many or a size class.

abundance: .; j_gene: TRBJ1-2; d_gene: .; v_gene: TRBV7-8; len: 13; CDR3nt: TGTGCCAGCAGCTTAGCACAGGTCTATGGCTACACCTTC; CDR3aa: CASSLAQVYGYTF
abundance: .; j_gene: TRBJ1-5; d_gene: TRBD1; v_gene: TRBV5-1; len: 22; CDR3nt: TGCGCTAGATGGCCGAATGGGAAGGCTGACAGGGTCGGCTGGGGGAGCAATCAGCCCCAGCATTTT; CDR3aa: CARWPNGKADRVGWGSNQPQHF
abundance: .; j_gene: TRBJ2-1; d_gene: TRBD2; v_gene: TRBV7-9; len: 17; CDR3nt: TGTGCCAGCAGCTCAATAAGGCGGGGGGCACAATACAATGAGCAGTTCTTC; CDR3aa: CASSSIRRGAQYNEQFF
abundance: .; j_gene: TRBJ2-1; d_gene: .; v_gene: TRBV2; len: 14; CDR3nt: TGTGCCAGCAGTGAAGTTAACAGTTACAATGAGCAGTTCTTC; CDR3aa: CASSEVNSYNEQFF
abundance: .; j_gene: TRBJ2-5; d_gene: TRBD1; v_gene: TRBV7-9; len: 13; CDR3nt: TGTGCCAGCAGCTCGGGACAGATTAAGACCCAGTACTTC; CDR3aa: CASSSGQIKTQYF
abundance: .; j_gene: TRBJ2-7; d_gene: TRBD1; v_gene: TRBV7-2; len: 15; CDR3nt: TGTGCCAGCAGCTTAGCTAACAGGGGAGCCTACGAGCAGTACTTC; CDR3aa: CASSLANRGAYEQYF
abundance: .; j_gene: TRBJ1-1; d_gene: .; v_gene: TRBV2; len: 13; CDR3nt: TGTGCCAGCAGTGGGTCAGGGAAGGGTGAAGCTTTCTTT; CDR3aa: CASSGSGKGEAFF
abundance: .; j_gene: TRBJ2-2; d_gene: .; v_gene: TRBV28; len: 11; CDR3nt: TGTGCCAGCTCCGGTGCCGGGGAGCTGTTTTTT; CDR3aa: CASSGAGELFF
abundance: .; j_gene: TRBJ2-5; d_gene: TRBD1; v_gene: TRBV5-1; len: 17; CDR3nt: TGCGCCAGCAGCTCCGCGAAAGAGGACAGGGGGGCTTGGGAGCAGTACTTC; CDR3aa: CASSSAKEDRGAWEQYF
abundance: .; j_gene: TRBJ2-3; d_gene: TRBD2; v_gene: TRBV7-6; len: 16; CDR3nt: TGTGCCAGCAGCCAAACTAGCGGGGGAAACACAGATACGCAGTATTTT; CDR3aa: CASSQTSGGNTDTQYF
abundance: .; j_gene: TRBJ1-1; d_gene: TRBD1; v_gene: TRBV6-5; len: 13; CDR3nt: TGTGCCAGCAGGAAACAGGGGTGGACTGAAGCTTTCTTT; CDR3aa: CASRKQGWTEAFF
abundance: .; j_gene: TRBJ2-7; d_gene: .; v_gene: TRBV29-1; len: 14; CDR3nt: TGCAGCGTTAGTAAGGCAGCGCTATCCTACGAGCAGTACTTC; CDR3aa: CSVSKAALSYEQYF
abundance: .; j_gene: TRBJ2-2; d_gene: TRBD2; v_gene: TRBV15; len: 18; CDR3nt: TGTGCCACCAGCAACTTAACTAGCGGGGGGCCGAACACCGGGGAGCTGTTTTTT; CDR3aa: CATSNLTSGGPNTGELFF
abundance: .; j_gene: TRBJ1-3; d_gene: .; v_gene: TRBV2; len: 15; CDR3nt: TGTGCCAGCGCAGGGGATGGGCGGACTGGAAACACCATATATTTT; CDR3aa: CASAGDGRTGNTIYF
abundance: .; j_gene: TRBJ2-7; d_gene: TRBD1; v_gene: TRBV7-9; len: 15; CDR3nt: TGTGCCAGCAGCCCCTCGTCAGGGGGTCCCTACGAGCAGTACTTC; CDR3aa: CASSPSSGGPYEQYF
abundance: .; j_gene: TRBJ1-1; d_gene: .; v_gene: TRBV7-9; len: 13; CDR3nt: TGTGCCAGCAGCCCCGGTAGGGGTGCTGAAGCTTTCTTT; CDR3aa: CASSPGRGAEAFF
abundance: few; j_gene: TRBJ2-3; d_gene: TRBD2; v_gene: TRBV7-7; len: 15; CDR3nt: TGTGCTAGCAGCCAGGGACTAGCGGGTCCGGATACGCAGTATTTT; CDR3aa: CASSQGLAGPDTQYF
abundance: few; j_gene: TRBJ2-5; d_gene: .; v_gene: TRBV5-1; len: 15; CDR3nt: TGCGCCAGCAGCTTGGCCGGAAGCAGGGAAGAGACCCAGTACTTC; CDR3aa: CASSLAGSREETQYF
abundance: .; j_gene: TRBJ2-3; d_gene: .; v_gene: TRBV6-6; len: 13; CDR3nt: TGTGCCAGCAGTTCCTCGGGCCCCGATACGCAGTATTTT; CDR3aa: CASSSSGPDTQYF
abundance: once; j_gene: TRBJ1-2; d_gene: .; v_gene: TRBV6-5; len: 11; CDR3nt: TGTGCCAGCCATGCGGGCTATGGCTACACCTTC; CDR3aa: CASHAGYGYTF
abundance: .; j_gene: TRBJ1-3; d_gene: .; v_gene: TRBV6-5; len: 16; CDR3nt: TGTGCCAGCAGTTACTCGACCAGGGGCAGTGGAAACACCATATATTTT; CDR3aa: CASSYSTRGSGNTIYF
abundance: few; j_gene: TRBJ1-6; d_gene: TRBD1; v_gene: TRBV5-1; len: 15; CDR3nt: TGCGCCAGCAGCTTGGGACAGGGTTATAATTCACCCCTCCACTTT; CDR3aa: CASSLGQGYNSPLHF
abundance: .; j_gene: TRBJ1-6; d_gene: TRBD1; v_gene: TRBV5-4; len: 15; CDR3nt: TGTGCCAGCAGCCCGGGGGGACAGGGTGGCTCACCCCTCCACTTT; CDR3aa: CASSPGGQGGSPLHF
abundance: .; j_gene: TRBJ1-2; d_gene: .; v_gene: TRBV10-2; len: 14; CDR3nt: TGCGCCAGCAGTGAAACCGCAGGGCCCTATGGCTACACCTTC; CDR3aa: CASSETAGPYGYTF
abundance: .; j_gene: TRBJ1-1; d_gene: TRBD1; v_gene: TRBV7-8; len: 18; CDR3nt: TGTGCCAGCAGCTTAAAGGGACAGGGAAGGTACGTTAGCACTGAAGCTTTCTTT; CDR3aa: CASSLKGQGRYVSTEAFF
abundance: .; j_gene: TRBJ2-7; d_gene: .; v_gene: TRBV10-1; len: 16; CDR3nt: TGCGCCAGCAGTGAGGGCCTTGACAGTCCCTCCTACGAGCAGTACTTC; CDR3aa: CASSEGLDSPSYEQYF
abundance: .; j_gene: TRBJ1-4; d_gene: .; v_gene: TRBV6-1; len: 15; CDR3nt: TGTGCCAGCAGTGCCCCCACAGGGCCGGAGGAAAAACTGTTTTTT; CDR3aa: CASSAPTGPEEKLFF
abundance: .; j_gene: TRBJ1-5; d_gene: TRBD1; v_gene: TRBV6-6; len: 14; CDR3nt: TGTGCCAGCAGCATACAGGGGGCGCATCAGCCCCAGCATTTT; CDR3aa: CASSIQGAHQPQHF
abundance: .; j_gene: TRBJ2-3; d_gene: TRBD1; v_gene: TRBV5-1; len: 16; CDR3nt: TGCGCCAGCAGCTCCGACAGGGTCTCTTTGACAGATACGCAGTATTTT; CDR3aa: CASSSDRVSLTDTQYF
abundance: .; j_gene: TRBJ1-2; d_gene: TRBD1; v_gene: TRBV14; len: 13; CDR3nt: TGTGCCAGCAGCCCAAGGACAGGTTCAGGCTACACCTTC; CDR3aa: CASSPRTGSGYTF
abundance: few; j_gene: TRBJ1-2; d_gene: .; v_gene: TRBV13; len: 13; CDR3nt: TGTGCCAGCAGCACAGACAGCCCGTATGGCTACACCTTC; CDR3aa: CASSTDSPYGYTF